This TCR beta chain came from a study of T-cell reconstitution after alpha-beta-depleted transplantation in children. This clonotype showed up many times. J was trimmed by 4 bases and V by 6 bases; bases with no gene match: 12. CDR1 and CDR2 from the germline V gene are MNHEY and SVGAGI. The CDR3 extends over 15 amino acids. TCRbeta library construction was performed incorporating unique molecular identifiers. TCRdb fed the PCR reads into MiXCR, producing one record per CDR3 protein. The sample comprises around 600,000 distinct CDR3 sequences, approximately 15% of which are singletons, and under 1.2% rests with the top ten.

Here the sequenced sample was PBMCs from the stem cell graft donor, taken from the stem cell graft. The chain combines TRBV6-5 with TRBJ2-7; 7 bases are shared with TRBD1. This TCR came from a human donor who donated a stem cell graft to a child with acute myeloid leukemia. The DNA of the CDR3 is TGTGCCAGCAGACAGACAGGGTTGGGAACTTACGAGCAGTACTTC. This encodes CASRQTGLGTYEQYF.